Described below is a single TCR beta chain sequence and its context. Its antigen remains unidentified. These data are taken from a study of beta chain features in type 1 diabetes. Study conclusions and caveats: Whether TCRB rearrangement is influenced by HLA type was left unresolved in this analysis. Patients' naive, central memory and Treg TCRB repertoires seemed closer to one another than those of healthy donors. cDNA-based reads could over-represent cells with high TCR expression.

With V trimmed by 5 bases and J by 4 bases, 4 bases remained unmatched. Germline V gene sequence: CDR1 SSHAT, CDR2 FNYEAQ (reference sequence). The CDR3 contains 14 residues. Of the isolated RNA, all was reverse transcribed, and so the sequenced material was expressed TCRB transcripts. Roughly 3.5 million reads per sample were averaged for naive, central memory and regulatory samples. Data came from immunoSEQ multiplex PCR; TCRdb stores just in-frame clones and leaves some out. This table holds 600,000 to 650,000 clones, less than 20% found once. The chain employs TRBV7-7 and TRBJ2-2, with 7 bases matching TRBD1. The source material was naive CD4+ T cells from blood. This receptor was identified in a man younger than 35 in good health. The CDR3, as DNA: TGTGCCAGCAGCCCGGACAGGACCACCGGGGAGCTGTTTTTT. Its translation is CASSPDRTTGELFF.